These 24 T cell receptor beta chains were sequenced from one sample in a study of CD8 T cells in Susac syndrome. RNA totalling roughly 0.5 to 1 ug underwent reverse transcription with random hexamers. One entry per CDR3 protein, called by TCRdb with MiXCR from the immunoSEQ multiplex PCR reads. This table holds fewer than 90,000 distinct CDR3 sequences, around 94% found once. Sequencing was done on a sample of CD8+ T cells from PBMCs. These receptors came from a human donor with Susac syndrome.

With regard to this clonotype: A read error may account for a junction end that differs from germline. V gene TRBV5-6 combines with J gene TRBJ2-5; D is tentatively TRBD1 or TRBD2 (6 bases each). The CDR3 loop spans 12 amino acids. Germline V gives CDR1 SGHDT, CDR2 YYEEEE. CDR3 loop: CASTSRGGSSDF. The CDR3 DNA reads TGTGCCAGCACCTCTCGAGGGGGGAGTTCGGACTTC.

The genes are TRBV29-1 and TRBJ1-3; maybe TRBD1 (5 bases). V was cut by 4 bases and J by 7 bases, with 8 bases left in between. There are 11 residues in the CDR3. Germline assignment: CDR1 SQVTM and CDR2 ANQGSEA. The CDR3 spells CSVVGVNTIYF. In DNA form, the CDR3 reads TGCAGCGTTGTGGGGGTGAACACCATATATTTT.

This clonotype was found once. The rearrangement joins TRBV30 to TRBJ2-3; D remains ambiguous. The CDR3 length is 14 residues. Trimming stripped 1 base from V and 2 bases from J, with 10 bases between. Per germline, CDR1 GTSNPN and CDR2 SVGIG (reference sequence). This CDR3 reads CAWSATTHTDTQYF. As DNA, the CDR3 is TGTGCCTGGAGTGCGACGACACACACAGATACGCAGTATTTT.

This clonotype was found once. The chain combines TRBV19 with TRBJ1-4; possible D gene TRBD1, 6 bases. V was clipped by 7 bases and J by 0 bases, with 12 bases between them. The germline gives CDR1 LNHDA, CDR2 SQIVND (reference sequence). The CDR3 totals 15 residues. CDR3 bases: TGTGCCAGTACTCTAAGGACAGCAACTAATGAAAAACTGTTTTTT. It codes for CASTLRTATNEKLFF.

The V call is TRBV29-1, the J call TRBJ1-2; D perhaps matches TRBD1 (6 bases). Between the trimmed V and J ends, which lost 8 bases and 2 bases, there was a span of 12 bases. CDR3 size: 12 residues. From germline, CDR1 is SQVTM and CDR2 ANQGSEA. The chain's CDR3 is CSIRQANYGYTF. Written as DNA, the CDR3 is TGCAGCATCCGACAGGCGAACTATGGCTACACCTTC.

This chain links TRBV15 with TRBJ2-1, with unresolved D. The length of the CDR3 is 16 residues. Trimming cost V 0 bases and J 0 bases, with 9 bases left between them. Germline CDR1 is LNHNV and CDR2 is YYDKDF (reference sequence). The CDR3 nucleotides are TGTGCCACCAGCAGAGAGGTCGGTGGCTCCTACAATGAGCAGTTCTTC. Its protein product is CATSREVGGSYNEQFF. Using reference TRBV15 and TRBJ2-1 for the parts outside the CDR3, the full variable domain is DAMVIQNPRYQVTQFGKPVTLSCSQTLNHNVMYWYQQKSSQAPKLLFHYYDKDFNNEADTPDNFQSRRPNTSFCFLDIRSPGLGDTAMYLCATSREVGGSYNEQFFGPGTRLTVL.

The chain uses TRBV5-6 and TRBJ1-6; a possible D gene is TRBD1 (5 bases). This CDR3 region has 12 residues. V was trimmed by 3 bases and J by 9 bases, leaving 7 bases between them. CDR1 is SGHDT and CDR2 is YYEEEE in the germline V gene. The CDR3 reads CASSSRVSPLHF. CDR3 sequence (DNA): TGTGCCAGCAGCTCCAGGGTTTCACCCCTCCACTTT. The full variable domain, in which reference TRBV5-6 and TRBJ1-6 provide the parts outside the CDR3, is DAGVTQSPTHLIKTRGQQVTLRCSPKSGHDTVSWYQQALGQGPQFIFQYYEEEERQRGNFPDRFSGHQFPNYSSELNVNALLLGDSALYLCASSSRVSPLHFGNGTRLTVT.

V and J are TRBV3-1 and TRBJ2-1; D remains ambiguous. The length of the CDR3 is 15 residues. Trimming took off 0 bases at V and 5 bases at J, with 11 bases between the two ends. The germline CDR1 and CDR2 sequences are LGHDT and YNNKEL (reference sequence). The CDR3 DNA is TGTGCCAGCAGCCAAGATGCCAGATTTAACAATGAGCAGTTCTTC. This codes for CASSQDARFNNEQFF.

This clonotype was picked up one time. CDR3 sequence reads: CASKTGMGDTQYF. CDR3 sequence (DNA): TGTGCCAGCAAAACGGGAATGGGAGATACGCAGTATTTT. The chain links TRBV28 to TRBJ2-3; possible D gene TRBD2, 5 bases. Germline V gene lookup returns CDR1 MDHEN and CDR2 SYDVKM. The CDR3 has 13 amino acids. The V end was cut by 7 bases, the J end by 5 bases, with 13 bases between.

This clonotype was detected only once. The chain couples TRBV29-1 to TRBJ1-2, with unresolved D. The V end lost 3 bases, the J end lost 1 base, and 15 bases lay between the germline ends. Germline CDR1 is SQVTM and CDR2 is ANQGSEA. The CDR3 sequence is 15 residues long. As DNA, the CDR3 is TGCAGCGTTGATAAGGGCGAGGCGGGTAACTATGGCTACACCTTC. Translation: CSVDKGEAGNYGYTF.

The CDR3 nucleotides read TGTGCCACCAGTGATTTAAGGGACAGAGACAATGAGCAGTTCTTC. It is translated as CATSDLRDRDNEQFF. The chain employs TRBV24-1 and TRBJ2-1; 7 bases map to TRBD1. Germline CDR1 is KGHDR and CDR2 is SFDVKD. V lost 1 base, J lost 5 bases, and 4 bases stayed unmatched. The CDR3 has 15 amino acids.

This chain connects TRBV7-9 to TRBJ2-1, with 9 nucleotides matching TRBD2. The V gene end was trimmed by 5 bases and the J gene end by 3 bases; junction bases not matched to a gene: 17. This CDR3 comprises 19 residues. Germline CDR1 SEHNR, CDR2 FQNEAQ (reference sequence). CDR3 residues: CASSGFTGTSTNHYNEQFF. Here the CDR3 DNA reads TGTGCCAGCAGCGGCTTCACCGGGACTAGCACCAACCACTACAATGAGCAGTTCTTC.

The genes are TRBV7-9 and TRBJ2-5; D might be TRBD2 (5 bases). The CDR3 totals 13 residues. CDR1 SEHNR and CDR2 FQNEAQ come from the germline V gene (reference sequence). V was cut by 4 bases and J by 4 bases, with 10 bases left in between. The CDR3 region is CASSSGGGETQYF. CDR3 DNA sequence: TGTGCCAGCAGCTCGGGCGGAGGAGAGACCCAGTACTTC.

This sequence joins TRBV25-1 and TRBJ1-6; tentative D call: TRBD1 (5 bases). Per germline, CDR1 MGHDK and CDR2 SYGVNS. Between the trimmed V and J ends, which lost 8 bases and 7 bases, there was a span of 15 bases. This CDR3 is built from 14 residues. Here the CDR3 reads CASRRGEGNSPLHF. DNA of the CDR3: TGTGCCAGCCGCCGGGGGGAAGGGAATTCACCCCTCCACTTT.

The rearrangement uses TRBV7-3 and TRBJ2-2, with 10 bases that match TRBD2. The CDR3 has 17 residues. From germline, CDR1 is SGHTA and CDR2 FQGTGA. J lost 0 bases, V lost 5 bases, and 6 bases had no gene match. The CDR3 protein is CASSPGLAETNTGELFF. The CDR3 bases are TGTGCCAGCAGCCCAGGACTAGCGGAAACGAACACCGGGGAGCTGTTTTTT. The whole variable domain, filled in from reference TRBV7-3 and TRBJ2-2, reads GAGVSQTPSNKVTEKGKYVELRCDPISGHTALYWYRQSLGQGPEFLIYFQGTGAADDSGLPNDRFFAVRPEGSVSTLKIQRTERGDSAVYLCASSPGLAETNTGELFFGEGSRLTVL.

The chain links TRBV28 to TRBJ2-5, with D possibly being TRBD1 (6 bases). The germline V gene encodes CDR1 MDHEN and CDR2 SYDVKM. The CDR3 sequence is 15 residues long. The germline V and J ends were trimmed by 8 bases and 2 bases, with 18 bases remaining between them. CDR3 in DNA: TGTGCCAGCGATAATAGGCGGACAGTACAAGAGACCCAGTACTTC. Its translation: CASDNRRTVQETQYF.

The chain has TRBV20-1 and TRBJ2-7; D is unclear. From germline, CDR1 is DFQATT and CDR2 SNEGSKA (reference sequence). The CDR3 covers 12 residues. The V and J ends lost 3 bases and 2 bases respectively, with 8 bases between them. Written as DNA, the CDR3 is TGCAGTGCTAGGGGTTTCACCTACGAGCAGTACTTC. Protein sequence: CSARGFTYEQYF.

In its sample, this clonotype was seen once. The V gene is TRBV7-9, the J gene TRBJ1-4; D call uncertain. Germline V gene sequence: CDR1 SEHNR, CDR2 FQNEAQ (reference sequence). The germline V and J ends were trimmed by 4 bases and 7 bases, with 10 bases remaining between them. The CDR3 extends over 13 amino acids. Written as DNA, the CDR3 is TGTGCCAGCAGCTCCCCCCTTGCTGAAAAACTGTTTTTT. This encodes CASSSPLAEKLFF.

CDR3 DNA sequence: TGTGCCAGCAGCCCCCGGGACAGCCAAAACTATGGCTACACCTTC. Protein sequence: CASSPRDSQNYGYTF. The rearrangement joins TRBV7-2 to TRBJ1-2, with TRBD1 matching 7 bases. The trim removed 5 bases at V and 2 bases at J, leaving 8 bases unmatched. The CDR3 is made up of 15 amino acids. Germline V gives CDR1 SGHTA, CDR2 FQGNSA.

This rearrangement joins TRBV4-3 to TRBJ2-1; 9 bases map to TRBD1. The trim removed 1 base at V and 6 bases at J, leaving 7 bases unmatched. Germline V gives CDR1 LGHNA, CDR2 YSLEER. This CDR3 region has 16 residues. The CDR3 here is CASSQAPGQGGNEQFF. CDR3 DNA sequence: TGCGCCAGCAGCCAAGCTCCGGGACAGGGAGGCAATGAGCAGTTCTTC.

The chain combines TRBV30 with TRBJ2-7, with 7 nucleotides matching TRBD2. Trimming at V came to 2 bases and at J to 3 bases, leaving 1 base not matched to a gene. Germline V gives CDR1 GTSNPN, CDR2 SVGIG (reference sequence). The CDR3 length is 12 residues. CDR3 nucleotide sequence: TGTGCCTGGAGTCCGGGGGGCTACGAGCAGTACTTC. Translation: CAWSPGGYEQYF. Full variable domain (rest looked up from reference TRBV30 and TRBJ2-7): SQTIHQWPATLVQPVGSPLSLECTVEGTSNPNLYWYRQAAGRGLQLLFYSVGIGQISSEVPQNLSASRPQDRQFILSSKKLLLSDSGFYLCAWSPGGYEQYFGPGTRLTVT.

This chain connects TRBV7-9 to TRBJ2-1, with D hard to call. CDR3 length: 12 residues. Germline lookup yields CDR1 SEHNR and CDR2 FQNEAQ (reference sequence). The V and J ends lost 5 bases and 9 bases respectively, with 11 bases between them. The CDR3 region is CASSEGPVEQFF. In DNA, the CDR3 is TGTGCCAGCAGCGAAGGACCGGTTGAGCAGTTCTTC.

The chain uses TRBV30 and TRBJ2-1; 9 bases are a match to TRBD1. The CDR3 sequence is 15 residues long. CDR1 and CDR2 (germline): GTSNPN, SVGIG (reference sequence). V lost 5 bases and J lost 1; bases outside the gene matches: 6. The CDR3 nucleotides read TGTGCCTGGTATTCCGGGACAGGGTCCTACAATGAGCAGTTCTTC. Residues: CAWYSGTGSYNEQFF.

This chain uses TRBV28 with TRBJ2-7; D remains unclear. Germline V CDR1 and CDR2: MDHEN, SYDVKM. Deletions cut 5 bases from V and 6 bases from J, with 17 bases between. CDR3 length equals 14 residues. The CDR3 DNA follows: TGTGCCAGCAGTCCCCGGACGCTGAGAAGCGAGCAGTACTTC. The encoded protein is CASSPRTLRSEQYF.